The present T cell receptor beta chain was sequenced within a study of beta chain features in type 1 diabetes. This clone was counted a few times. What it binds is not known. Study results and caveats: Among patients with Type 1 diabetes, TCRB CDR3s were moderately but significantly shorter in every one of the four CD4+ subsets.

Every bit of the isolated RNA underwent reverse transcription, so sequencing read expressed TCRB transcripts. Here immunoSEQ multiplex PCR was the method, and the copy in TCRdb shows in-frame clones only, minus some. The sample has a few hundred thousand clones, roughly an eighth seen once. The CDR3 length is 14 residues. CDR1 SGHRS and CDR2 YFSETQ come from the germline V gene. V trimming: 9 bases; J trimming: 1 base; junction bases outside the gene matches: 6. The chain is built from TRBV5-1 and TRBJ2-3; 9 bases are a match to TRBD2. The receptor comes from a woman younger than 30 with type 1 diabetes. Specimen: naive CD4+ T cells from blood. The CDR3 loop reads CATASSGGTDTQYF. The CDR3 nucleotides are TGCGCCACCGCCTCTAGCGGGGGCACAGATACGCAGTATTTT. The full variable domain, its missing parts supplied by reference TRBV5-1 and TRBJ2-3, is KAGVTQTPRYLIKTRGQQVTLSCSPISGHRSVSWYQQTPGQGLQFLFEYFSETQRNKGNFPGRFSGRQFSNSRSEMNVSTLELGDSALYLCATASSGGTDTQYFGPGTRLTVL.